Included here is one T cell receptor (beta chain) sequence, with context. The data belong to a study of blood T cells in healthy people across ages. This CDR3 spans 15 amino acids. The V gene end was trimmed by 2 bases and the J gene end by 3 bases; junction bases not matched to a gene: 4. Germline CDR1 and CDR2: SNHLY and FYNNEI. PCR was performed a second time for about 7 to 11 cycles using a sample-barcoded 5' primer and a J-beta primer mix. TCRdb recomputed calls from the 5' RACE reads with MiXCR, one row per CDR3 protein. The sample holds roughly 700,000 distinct CDR3 sequences; around 25% are singletons and the top ten take around 9.2%. The sample was also linked to a second study, of T cells of mothers and their children.

This chain uses TRBV2 with TRBJ2-1, with 7 bases aligning to TRBD1. This TCR was sampled from a boy younger than 18 in good health. Sequences were obtained from blood. CDR3 nucleotides: TGTGCCAGCAGTGAACTCCAGGGGGACTACAATGAGCAGTTCTTC. Translating gives CASSELQGDYNEQFF.